In this sample, the clone carrying this T cell receptor (beta chain) turned up a few times. Its antigen is currently unknown. This specimen comes from a study of T cell repertoires in cytomegalovirus infection. Points from the study as a whole: Cumulated frequencies of public TCR beta families served to identify carriers of CMV plus the relevant HLA.

TCRdb re-analysed the reads in MiXCR, keeping a single row per CDR3 protein. The sample shows around 270,000 distinct CDR3 sequences, 9.1% of them seen only once. The V end lost 6 bases, the J end lost 0 bases, and 17 bases lay between the germline ends. The CDR3 spans 16 residues. Sequenced material: PBMCs. The origin of this receptor is a human donor in good health (CMV status not recorded). Some clones in this sample may be carry-over from other donors' samples. The chain links TRBV12-3 or TRBV12-4 to TRBJ1-1; weak D call: TRBD1 (6 bases). CDR3 region: CASRPGYRAMNTEAFF. The CDR3, as DNA: TGTGCCAGCAGGCCAGGATACAGGGCTATGAACACTGAAGCTTTCTTT.